The following is a T cell receptor (beta chain) sequence with its context. The sample comes from a study of blood T cell repertoires in COVID-19. The wider study: Acute and convalescent COVID-19 samples came from the United States, Italy and Spain.

Germline V gene lookup returns CDR1 SGHRS and CDR2 YFSETQ. The CDR3 totals 15 residues. With 3 bases removed from V and 0 bases from J, the gap between germline ends came to 11 bases. Sequencing was performed with immunoSEQ multiplex PCR; in TCRdb, only in-frame clones are kept and a portion is missing. This sample has 45,000 to 70,000 clones, with about 70% found just once. This sequence joins TRBV5-1 and TRBJ2-3, with a weak D call TRBD1 (6 bases). Sequenced sample: peripheral blood. The TCR sequence derives from a woman in her fifties or sixties with active or convalescent COVID-19. The CDR3 protein is CASSYGQTSTDTQYF. Written as DNA, the CDR3 is TGCGCCAGCAGCTACGGACAGACCAGCACAGATACGCAGTATTTT. The entire variable domain, with the rest obtained from reference TRBV5-1 and TRBJ2-3, is as follows: KAGVTQTPRYLIKTRGQQVTLSCSPISGHRSVSWYQQTPGQGLQFLFEYFSETQRNKGNFPGRFSGRQFSNSRSEMNVSTLELGDSALYLCASSYGQTSTDTQYFGPGTRLTVL.